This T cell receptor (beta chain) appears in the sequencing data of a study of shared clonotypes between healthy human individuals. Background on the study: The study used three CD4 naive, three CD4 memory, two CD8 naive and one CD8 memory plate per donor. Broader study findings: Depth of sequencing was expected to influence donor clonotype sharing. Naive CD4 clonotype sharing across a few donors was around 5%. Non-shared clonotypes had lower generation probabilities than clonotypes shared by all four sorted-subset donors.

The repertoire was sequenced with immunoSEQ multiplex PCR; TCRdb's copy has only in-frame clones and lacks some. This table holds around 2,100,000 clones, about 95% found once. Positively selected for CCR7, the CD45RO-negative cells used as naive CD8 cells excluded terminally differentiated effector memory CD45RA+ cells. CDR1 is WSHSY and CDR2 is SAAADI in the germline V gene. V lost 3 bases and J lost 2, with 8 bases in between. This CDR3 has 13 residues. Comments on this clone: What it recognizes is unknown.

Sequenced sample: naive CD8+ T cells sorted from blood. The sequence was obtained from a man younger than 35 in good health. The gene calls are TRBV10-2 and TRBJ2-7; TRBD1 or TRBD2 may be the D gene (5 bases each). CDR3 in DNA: TGCGCCAGCAGTGATGGGGGTCCCTACGAGCAGTACTTC. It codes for CASSDGGPYEQYF.